Following are 27 T cell receptor beta chains from one sample sequenced in a study of T cells after yellow fever vaccination. TCRdb redid the calling of the 5' RACE reads with MiXCR, one entry per CDR3 protein. The repertoire includes hundreds of thousands of distinct CDR3 sequences, approximately 3.9% of them detected once, and around a quarter sits in the top ten. The source was PBMCs, collected on the day of the yellow fever booster vaccination. Receptor source: a young man who received the YFV17D yellow fever vaccine.

This clonotype was observed many times. The CDR3 is CASGASGQGRYEQYV. The CDR3 bases are TGTGCCAGCGGGGCTTCTGGACAGGGAAGATACGAGCAGTACGTC. This sequence joins TRBV11-2 and TRBJ2-7; 8 bases fit TRBD1. The V gene's germline CDR1 is SGHAT and CDR2 FQNNGV. Trimming at V came to 8 bases and at J to 4 bases, leaving 13 bases not matched to a gene. CDR3 length: 15 residues.

Ten or more counts support this clonotype. The chain couples TRBV29-1 to TRBJ1-1; D gene ambiguous. Germline CDR1 reads SQVTM; CDR2 reads ANQGSEA. V lost 4 bases and J 0 bases, leaving 6 bases between the germline ends. CDR3 length equals 12 residues. Here the CDR3 DNA reads TGCAGCGTTGCCAGGATGAACACTGAAGCTTTCTTT. It specifies CSVARMNTEAFF.

This clonotype was recorded at least ten times. This chain uses TRBV10-3 with TRBJ2-1; tentative D call: TRBD2 (6 bases). The germline gives CDR1 ENHRY, CDR2 SYGVKD. This CDR3 has 12 amino acids. Trimming removed 6 bases from V and 7 bases from J, with 10 bases in between. The CDR3: CAIREGRNEQFF. CDR3 nucleotides: TGTGCCATCAGGGAGGGGAGGAATGAGCAGTTCTTC.

This clonotype was observed many times. This chain links TRBV5-5 with TRBJ2-2, with a possible D match to TRBD2 (5 bases). The germline gives CDR1 SGHKS, CDR2 YYEKEE (reference sequence). The V end was cut by 2 bases, the J end by 11 bases, with 13 bases between. CDR3 length: 13 residues. The CDR3 nucleotides are TGTGCCAGCAGCTTCTTTAATCGGGGAGAGCTGTTTTTT. Amino acids: CASSFFNRGELFF. Full variable domain (rest looked up from reference TRBV5-5 and TRBJ2-2): DAGVTQSPTHLIKTRGQQVTLRCSPISGHKSVSWYQQVLGQGPQFIFQYYEKEERGRGNFPDRFSARQFPNYSSELNVNALLLGDSALYLCASSFFNRGELFFGEGSRLTVL.

The sample holds many counts of this clonotype. This chain connects TRBV6-6 to TRBJ2-5; tentative D call: TRBD2 (6 bases). This CDR3 spans 12 amino acids. V lost 7 bases, J lost 4 bases, and 10 bases lay in between. Germline values: CDR1 MNHNY, CDR2 SVGAGI (reference sequence). CDR3 nucleotide sequence: TGTGCCAGCACCGGAGGGAGAGAGACCCAGTACTTC. This encodes CASTGGRETQYF.

This clonotype has ten or more counts. The chain employs TRBV12-3 or TRBV12-4 and TRBJ1-1; D not resolved. V shed 10 bases and J shed 4 bases, with 16 bases lying between them. The CDR3 runs to 13 residues. The CDR3 region is CATARAGSTEAFF. In DNA form, the CDR3 reads TGTGCCACCGCCCGGGCGGGGAGCACTGAAGCTTTCTTT.

The chain carries TRBV3-1 and TRBJ1-3; D is ambiguous. Germline CDR1 reads LGHDT; CDR2 reads YNNKEL (reference sequence). This CDR3 has 14 residues. V gave up 2 bases and J gave up 2 bases, with 7 bases separating them. The CDR3 DNA reads TGTGCCAGCAGCCAATCGTCTCCTGGAAACACCATATATTTT. Protein product: CASSQSSPGNTIYF.

As concerns this clonotype: A read error may explain this, as a much larger clone is one base away. The chain links TRBV27 to TRBJ2-7; D is undetermined. Trimming left V 6 bases short and J 6 bases short, with 9 bases between. The CDR3 spans 11 residues. The germline V gene has CDR1 MNHEY and CDR2 SMNVEV (reference sequence). The CDR3 spells CASRNSFEQYV. CDR3 sequence (DNA): TGTGCCAGCAGGAATAGTTTCGAGCAGTACGTC.

J is TRBJ1-5 and V is TRBV19; the match to TRBD1 covers 7 bases. The junction had 10 bases not matched to a gene; V was cut back by 5 bases and J by 0 bases. The CDR3 loop spans 17 amino acids. Germline-derived CDR1 and CDR2 are LNHDA and SQIVND (reference sequence). The CDR3 DNA reads as TGTGCCAGTAGTCCAACTTCCGGGACAGATAGCAATCAGCCCCAGCATTTT. Translating it yields CASSPTSGTDSNQPQHF. Full variable domain (remainder filled in from reference TRBV19 and TRBJ1-5): DGGITQSPKYLFRKEGQNVTLSCEQNLNHDAMYWYRQDPGQGLRLIYYSQIVNDFQKGDIAEGYSVSREKKESFPLTVTSAQKNPTAFYLCASSPTSGTDSNQPQHFGDGTRLSIL.

This clonotype was seen at least ten times. CDR3 sequence reads: CASSSIGGEAFF. As DNA, the CDR3 is TGTGCCAGCAGCTCGATAGGGGGTGAAGCTTTCTTT. The chain combines TRBV11-2 with TRBJ1-1, with D maybe TRBD1 (6 bases). Germline V gene sequence: CDR1 SGHAT, CDR2 FQNNGV. V lost 4 bases and J 7 bases, leaving 10 bases between the germline ends. This CDR3 spans 12 amino acids.

The chain links TRBV19 to TRBJ1-2, with D unresolved. The germline V and J ends were trimmed by 4 bases and 4 bases, with 10 bases remaining between them. The CDR3 is made up of 13 amino acids. Looked up from germline, CDR1 is LNHDA and CDR2 is SQIVND (reference sequence). CDR3 protein: CASSSRAFYGYTF. The CDR3 DNA sequence: TGTGCCAGTAGTAGCCGGGCCTTCTATGGCTACACCTTC.

This clonotype has a handful of counts. The rearrangement links TRBV12-5 to TRBJ2-1; weak D call: TRBD1 (5 bases). Per the germline V gene, CDR1 is LGHNT and CDR2 is FRNRAP. V lost 0 bases and J lost 2, with 11 bases in between. CDR3 size: 16 residues. CDR3 region: CASGLVPTGTYNEQFF. The CDR3 DNA is TGTGCTAGTGGTTTGGTACCTACAGGAACCTACAATGAGCAGTTCTTC. Based on the CDR3 plus reference TRBV12-5 and TRBJ2-1, the full variable domain is DARVTQTPRHKVTEMGQEVTMRCQPILGHNTVFWYRQTMMQGLELLAYFRNRAPLDDSGMPKDRFSAEMPDATLATLKIQPSEPRDSAVYFCASGLVPTGTYNEQFFGPGTRLTVL.

This clonotype was seen a few times. The chain's CDR3 is CATGKFGDTQYF. DNA for the CDR3: TGTGCCACCGGGAAGTTTGGAGATACGCAGTATTTT. The gene calls are TRBV15 and TRBJ2-3; D uncertain. V lost 8 bases and J 5 bases, leaving 11 bases between the germline ends. Germline V gene lookup returns CDR1 LNHNV and CDR2 YYDKDF (reference sequence). The CDR3 extends over 12 amino acids.

This clonotype was detected a few times. The chain is built from TRBV12-3 or TRBV12-4 and TRBJ2-5, with no clear D. This CDR3 contains 12 residues. Trimming shortened V by 4 bases and J by 13 bases, and 16 bases separated the two germline ends. In DNA, the CDR3 is TGTGCCAGCAGTTCGAGCGCGCATCCGACGTACTTC. It is translated as CASSSSAHPTYF.

Ten or more counts support this clonotype. The gene calls are TRBV10-3 and TRBJ1-4; a possible D gene is TRBD1 (6 bases). Germline CDR1 ENHRY, CDR2 SYGVKD. This CDR3 comprises 14 residues. V was cut by 3 bases and J by 5 bases, with 10 bases left in between. CDR3 nucleotides: TGTGCCATCAGTGAAAGGGGGGGGAATGAAAAACTGTTTTTT. Protein: CAISERGGNEKLFF.

This clonotype was counted many times. The chain is built from TRBV5-1 and TRBJ2-5, with D possibly being TRBD1 (5 bases). V was trimmed by 2 bases and J by 2 bases, leaving 7 bases between them. The CDR3 loop spans 13 amino acids. Germline assignment: CDR1 SGHRS and CDR2 YFSETQ. The CDR3 is CASSFPGQETQYF. DNA for the CDR3: TGCGCCAGCAGCTTTCCAGGGCAAGAGACCCAGTACTTC.

This clonotype was picked up many times. The chain has TRBV6-6 and TRBJ2-3, with D unclear. This CDR3 spans 12 amino acids. Germline V gives CDR1 MNHNY, CDR2 SVGAGI (reference sequence). V lost 5 bases, J lost 4 bases, and 7 bases lay in between. The CDR3: CASSPDADTQYF. CDR3 DNA: TGTGCCAGCAGTCCTGATGCAGATACGCAGTATTTT.

This clonotype was seen a handful of times. The rearrangement links TRBV9 to TRBJ2-3; perhaps D is TRBD1 or TRBD2 (5 bases each). The V gene's germline CDR1 is SGDLS and CDR2 YYNGEE. The CDR3 runs to 16 residues. V gave up 4 bases and J gave up 0 bases, with 15 bases separating them. Here the CDR3 DNA reads TGTGCCAGCAGCTCTCCCCAGGGAGCTAGCACAGATACGCAGTATTTT. Residues: CASSSPQGASTDTQYF. The variable domain in full, with the rest retrieved from reference TRBV9 and TRBJ2-3, is DSGVTQTPKHLITATGQRVTLRCSPRSGDLSVYWYQQSLDQGLQFLIQYYNGEERAKGNILERFSAQQFPDLHSELNLSSLELGDSALYFCASSSPQGASTDTQYFGPGTRLTVL.

This clonotype was counted at least ten times. The chain carries TRBV5-5 and TRBJ2-7; no clear D. V was trimmed by 0 bases and J by 4 bases, leaving 11 bases between them. In germline, CDR1 is SGHKS, CDR2 YYEKEE (reference sequence). The length of the CDR3 is 14 residues. The CDR3 protein is CASSLVGETYEQYV. For the CDR3, the DNA is TGTGCCAGCAGCTTGGTTGGGGAAACTTACGAGCAGTACGTC.

This clonotype was picked up many times. This chain joins TRBV14 and TRBJ1-1; the D is unclear. Trimming pared 2 bases from V and 6 bases from J, leaving 13 bases between. The CDR3 is 14 residues long. Germline V lookup: CDR1 SGHDN, CDR2 FVKESK. The CDR3 DNA follows: TGTGCCAGCAGCCAAAAGGTGTTGTTGGCTGAAGCTTTCTTT. Translation gives CASSQKVLLAEAFF.

This clonotype was counted ten times or more. The V call is TRBV4-1, the J call TRBJ1-5; TRBD1 is a possible D gene (6 bases). Germline V gene lookup returns CDR1 MGHRA and CDR2 YSYEKL. CDR3 length equals 15 residues. The ends were cut back, 0 bases at V and 3 bases at J, with 9 bases in the middle. Here the CDR3 reads CASSQDGQPNQPQHF. The CDR3 nucleotides are TGCGCCAGCAGCCAAGATGGACAGCCCAATCAGCCCCAGCATTTT.

This clonotype was observed a few times. The chain is built from TRBV4-3 and TRBJ2-1; D not resolved. Trimming removed 0 bases from V and 6 bases from J, with 9 bases in between. Germline CDR1 and CDR2: LGHNA and YSLEER. The CDR3 has 14 amino acids. CDR3: CASSQDSGPNEQFF. In DNA, the CDR3 is TGCGCCAGCAGCCAAGATTCAGGCCCCAATGAGCAGTTCTTC.

This clonotype was counted a few times. This CDR3 is CASSESGIHEQFF. CDR3 DNA sequence: TGTGCCAGCAGTGAATCAGGGATCCATGAGCAGTTCTTC. V usage is TRBV25-1 and J usage is TRBJ2-1, with D perhaps matching TRBD1 (5 bases). CDR1 MGHDK and CDR2 SYGVNS come from the germline V gene. This CDR3 has 13 residues. Trimming pared 1 base from V and 8 bases from J, leaving 9 bases between.

This clonotype was recorded at least ten times. The chain employs TRBV27 and TRBJ2-7; D unclear. Trimming cost V 2 bases and J 3 bases, with 11 bases left between them. Germline V CDR1 and CDR2: MNHEY, SMNVEV (reference sequence). The CDR3 length is 14 residues. The CDR3, as DNA: TGTGCCAGCAGTTTAAGGCAGAGGCTCTACGAGCAGTACTTC. This gives the protein CASSLRQRLYEQYF.

The CDR3 spells CASSLFSGLSSGNTIYF. The CDR3 DNA reads as TGTGCCAGCAGTTTGTTCTCCGGGCTAAGCTCTGGAAACACCATATATTTT. This sequence joins TRBV28 and TRBJ1-3; D is unresolved. The CDR3 consists of 17 residues. CDR1 is MDHEN and CDR2 is SYDVKM in the germline V gene. Trimming pared 3 bases from V and 0 bases from J, leaving 15 bases between.

The chain carries TRBV28 and TRBJ1-2; unclear D gene. V shed 2 bases and J shed 1 base, with 14 bases lying between them. The CDR3 consists of 16 residues. Per germline, CDR1 MDHEN and CDR2 SYDVKM. Here the CDR3 DNA reads TGTGCCAGCAGTTTACCCCCCCGGAGGGATAACTATGGCTACACCTTC. Translation gives CASSLPPRRDNYGYTF.

The J gene is TRBJ2-1, the V gene TRBV5-4; 10 nucleotides align to TRBD2. The CDR3 contains 17 residues. J gave up 7 bases and V 4 bases, and 14 bases lay outside the gene matches. Looked up from germline, CDR1 is SGHNT and CDR2 is YYREEE (reference sequence). In DNA form, the CDR3 reads TGTGCCAGCAGCCATGCAAAGGCTAGCGGGGGATTGAATGAGCAGTTCTTC. It encodes CASSHAKASGGLNEQFF.